Listed below are T cell receptor beta chains from one sample, sequenced in a study of response to subunit inactivated influenza vaccine. TCRdb re-analysed the RT-PCR reads in MiXCR, keeping a single row per CDR3 protein. The sample has under 950,000 distinct CDR3 sequences, about 20% seen once. The sequencing used PBMCs from blood, collected about 5 days after vaccination. Receptors originate from a man aged 50 to 60 who received an inactivated influenza vaccine. Both conserved end residues are part of each CDR3. The D gene is left open where the match is weak. A clone size is listed for some rows: how often the clone was seen (once, few, many), or a class if it is expanded.

CDR3 DNA	CDR3 protein	V gene	J gene	clone size	D gene
TGTGCCAGCAGCTTCCTTAGCGGGGGCGTCGACAATGAGCAGTTCTTC	CASSFLSGGVDNEQFF	TRBV7-2	TRBJ2-1	.	TRBD2
TGTGCCAGCAGTTTAGCGAGGACGGGGGCCGAGGATACGCAGTATTTT	CASSLARTGAEDTQYF	TRBV12-3/TRBV12-4	TRBJ2-3	few	.
TGTGCCAGCAGCTTAGACAGGTTGTACGAGCAGTACTTC	CASSLDRLYEQYF	TRBV5-1	TRBJ2-7	many	.
TGTGCCACCAGCAGAGATAGGACTCCATTCTACGAGCAGTACTTC	CATSRDRTPFYEQYF	TRBV15	TRBJ2-7	.	.
TGCAGTGCTAGAGATTGGAGAGACACCGGGGAGCTGTTTTTT	CSARDWRDTGELFF	TRBV20-1	TRBJ2-2	few	.
TGCGCCAGCAGCACGCAGGGGTTCGAGAACACTGAAGCTTTCTTT	CASSTQGFENTEAFF	TRBV5-1	TRBJ1-1	few	.
TGTGCTAGCAGCTCATCCCGACCGGACAGGGAGGGACCCTACGAGCAGTACTTC	CASSSSRPDREGPYEQYF	TRBV7-7	TRBJ2-7	.	.
TGTGCCAGCAGTTCAAGTACTAGCGGGAGTCGGAAGCCGTTCTTC	CASSSSTSGSRKPFF	TRBV12-3/TRBV12-4	TRBJ2-1	.	TRBD2
TGCGCCAGCAGCATCGGGACAGCCAGCTCTGGAAACACCATATATTTT	CASSIGTASSGNTIYF	TRBV5-1	TRBJ1-3	few	TRBD1
TGTGCCAGCAGCTTGGGGACGGGGAACACTGAAGCTTTCTTT	CASSLGTGNTEAFF	TRBV5-1	TRBJ1-1	many	.
TGTGCCTGGAGTGTCGGGGGGGCCGGGGAGCTGTTTTTT	CAWSVGGAGELFF	TRBV30	TRBJ2-2	.	TRBD2
TGTGCCAGCAGGACACAGGGAAGCAATCAGCCCCAGCATTTT	CASRTQGSNQPQHF	TRBV27	TRBJ1-5	few	.
TGTGCCAGCAGTTTATACGGGCCGAACACTGAAGCTTTCTTT	CASSLYGPNTEAFF	TRBV12-3/TRBV12-4	TRBJ1-1	.	.
TGTGCCAGCAGCGTGGGACAGGGGGCCGGCACAGATACGCAGTATTTT	CASSVGQGAGTDTQYF	TRBV5-6	TRBJ2-3	.	TRBD1
TGTGCCAGCAGTCAGGGACAGTTCGCGAACACCGGGGAGCTGTTTTTT	CASSQGQFANTGELFF	TRBV7-2	TRBJ2-2	.	TRBD1
TGCAGTGCTAGAGATTTTCGGGAATTGCTCTACGAGCAGTACTTC	CSARDFRELLYEQYF	TRBV20-1	TRBJ2-7	.	.
TGTGCCAGCAGCCGAACAGACAGCCAAGAGACCCAGTACTTC	CASSRTDSQETQYF	TRBV5-6	TRBJ2-5	.	.